This TCR beta chain came from a study of control samples from healthy donors and cancer patients. The V and J ends lost 0 bases and 5 bases respectively, with 13 bases between them. CDR1 is MNHEY and CDR2 is SVGAGI in the germline V gene. This CDR3 region has 16 residues. Sequencing was performed with immunoSEQ multiplex PCR; in TCRdb, only in-frame clones are kept and a portion is missing. The sample includes about 150,000 clones, over 85% seen only once; the top ten take under 2.5%. This chain links TRBV6-5 with TRBJ2-2, with D perhaps TRBD1 (6 bases). The material sequenced was blood. This sequence was found in a man in his forties or fifties in good health. CDR3 amino acids: CASSYSRRGQTGELFF. DNA for the CDR3: TGTGCCAGCAGTTACTCGCGCAGGGGACAAACCGGGGAGCTGTTTTTT.